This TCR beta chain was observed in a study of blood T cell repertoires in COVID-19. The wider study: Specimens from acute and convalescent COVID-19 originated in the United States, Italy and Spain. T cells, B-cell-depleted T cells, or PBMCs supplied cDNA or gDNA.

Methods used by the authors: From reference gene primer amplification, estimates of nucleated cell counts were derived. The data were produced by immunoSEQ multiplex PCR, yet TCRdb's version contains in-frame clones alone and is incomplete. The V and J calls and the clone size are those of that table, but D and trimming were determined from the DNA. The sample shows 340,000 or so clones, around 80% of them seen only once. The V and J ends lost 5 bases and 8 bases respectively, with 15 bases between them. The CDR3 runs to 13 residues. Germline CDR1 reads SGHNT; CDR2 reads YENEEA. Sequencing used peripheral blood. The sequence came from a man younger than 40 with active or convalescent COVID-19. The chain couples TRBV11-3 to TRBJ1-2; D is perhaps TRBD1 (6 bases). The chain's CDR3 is CASSNRPRGGYTF. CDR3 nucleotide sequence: TGTGCCAGCAGCAACCGCCCCAGGGGAGGCTACACCTTC.